Listed below are T cell receptor beta chains from one sample, sequenced in a study of response to subunit inactivated influenza vaccine. TCRdb fed the RT-PCR reads into MiXCR, producing one record per CDR3 protein. The sample contains 650,000 or so distinct CDR3 sequences, approximately 15% of which appear only once. This specimen consisted of PBMCs from blood, obtained roughly 2 weeks before vaccination. All receptors come from a man aged 50-59 years who received an inactivated influenza vaccine. Each CDR3 is given with its conserved first and last residue. A D gene is named only where the DNA matches it firmly. Clone size is shown for a subset of rows, as once, few, many or a class of expanded clone.

cdr3_aa: CASVPGPGANVLTF
cdr3_nt: TGCGCCAGCGTTCCCGGGCCTGGGGCCAACGTCCTGACTTTC
clone_size: few
v_call: TRBV5-1
d_call: -
j_call: TRBJ2-6
cdr3_length: 14

cdr3_aa: CASSSPGGRAVGEQFF
cdr3_nt: TGTGCCAGCAGTTCCCCTGGCGGGAGGGCCGTAGGTGAGCAGTTCTTC
clone_size: few
v_call: TRBV6-2/TRBV6-3
d_call: TRBD2
j_call: TRBJ2-1
cdr3_length: 16

cdr3_aa: CASSSGAGYNQPQHF
cdr3_nt: TGTGCCAGCAGCTCGGGGGCAGGGTACAATCAGCCCCAGCATTTT
clone_size: few
v_call: TRBV7-9
d_call: -
j_call: TRBJ1-5
cdr3_length: 15

cdr3_aa: CAISESAALTDTQYF
cdr3_nt: TGTGCCATCAGTGAGTCGGCGGCCCTCACAGATACGCAGTATTTT
clone_size: few
v_call: TRBV10-3
d_call: -
j_call: TRBJ2-3
cdr3_length: 15

cdr3_aa: CASRARGPTDTQYF
cdr3_nt: TGTGCCAGCAGGGCGCGGGGGCCTACAGATACGCAGTATTTT
clone_size: -
v_call: TRBV4-2
d_call: -
j_call: TRBJ2-3
cdr3_length: 14

cdr3_aa: CASSQDRAGRPQHF
cdr3_nt: TGTGCCAGCAGCCAAGATAGGGCAGGGAGGCCCCAGCATTTT
clone_size: -
v_call: TRBV3-1
d_call: -
j_call: TRBJ1-5
cdr3_length: 14

cdr3_aa: CASTERLAGTHEQYF
cdr3_nt: TGTGCCAGCACCGAGCGGCTAGCGGGTACCCACGAGCAGTACTTC
clone_size: -
v_call: TRBV6-2/TRBV6-3
d_call: TRBD2
j_call: TRBJ2-7
cdr3_length: 15

cdr3_aa: CASSQSSSASSYEQYF
cdr3_nt: TGCGCCAGCAGCCAATCCTCTAGCGCGAGCTCCTACGAGCAGTACTTC
clone_size: many
v_call: TRBV4-3
d_call: -
j_call: TRBJ2-7
cdr3_length: 16

cdr3_aa: CSASRLAGPLGYEQYF
cdr3_nt: TGCAGTGCTAGTCGTCTAGCGGGGCCGCTAGGCTACGAGCAGTACTTC
clone_size: few
v_call: TRBV20-1
d_call: TRBD2
j_call: TRBJ2-7
cdr3_length: 16

cdr3_aa: CASSQGQAGEQYF
cdr3_nt: TGCGCCAGCAGCCAAGGACAGGCTGGAGAGCAGTACTTC
clone_size: many
v_call: TRBV4-3
d_call: -
j_call: TRBJ2-7
cdr3_length: 13

cdr3_aa: CASSSLGYEVDEQYF
cdr3_nt: TGTGCCAGCAGTTCCCTGGGGTACGAAGTCGACGAGCAGTACTTC
clone_size: -
v_call: TRBV28
d_call: -
j_call: TRBJ2-7
cdr3_length: 15

cdr3_aa: CASSFGTGGRGYTF
cdr3_nt: TGCGCCAGCAGCTTTGGGACAGGGGGAAGAGGCTACACCTTC
clone_size: -
v_call: TRBV5-1
d_call: TRBD1
j_call: TRBJ1-2
cdr3_length: 14

cdr3_aa: CATQDSGENEQFF
cdr3_nt: TGTGCCACCCAGGACTCTGGGGAAAATGAGCAGTTCTTC
clone_size: few
v_call: TRBV6-2/TRBV6-3
d_call: -
j_call: TRBJ2-1
cdr3_length: 13

cdr3_aa: CASSLQIGREKDTQYF
cdr3_nt: TGTGCCAGCAGCCTCCAAATAGGGCGGGAAAAAGATACGCAGTATTTT
clone_size: -
v_call: TRBV28
d_call: -
j_call: TRBJ2-3
cdr3_length: 16

cdr3_aa: CASSQDLGRASDTQYF
cdr3_nt: TGTGCCAGCAGCCAAGATCTCGGGAGGGCCTCAGATACGCAGTATTTT
clone_size: few
v_call: TRBV4-2
d_call: TRBD2
j_call: TRBJ2-3
cdr3_length: 16

cdr3_aa: CASSSSTGELFF
cdr3_nt: TGTGCCAGCAGTTCCAGCACCGGGGAGCTGTTTTTT
clone_size: many
v_call: TRBV28
d_call: -
j_call: TRBJ2-2
cdr3_length: 12

cdr3_aa: CAISDLRTSGIYEQYF
cdr3_nt: TGTGCCATCAGTGACTTAAGGACTAGCGGGATCTACGAGCAGTACTTC
clone_size: few
v_call: TRBV10-3
d_call: TRBD2
j_call: TRBJ2-7
cdr3_length: 16

cdr3_aa: CASSLYGDSYEQYF
cdr3_nt: TGCGCCAGCAGCCTCTACGGGGATTCCTACGAGCAGTACTTC
clone_size: few
v_call: TRBV5-1
d_call: -
j_call: TRBJ2-7
cdr3_length: 14

cdr3_aa: CATSGEGGGIYNEQFF
cdr3_nt: TGTGCCACCAGTGGTGAGGGGGGTGGAATCTACAATGAGCAGTTCTTC
clone_size: -
v_call: TRBV24-1
d_call: -
j_call: TRBJ2-1
cdr3_length: 16

cdr3_aa: CASSLEGQGLNEQFF
cdr3_nt: TGCGCCAGCAGCTTGGAGGGACAGGGTCTCAATGAGCAGTTCTTC
clone_size: many
v_call: TRBV5-1
d_call: TRBD1
j_call: TRBJ2-1
cdr3_length: 15

cdr3_aa: CSARRDRGGISTDTQYF
cdr3_nt: TGCAGTGCGCGCCGGGACAGGGGGGGGATAAGCACAGATACGCAGTATTTT
clone_size: many
v_call: TRBV20-1
d_call: TRBD1
j_call: TRBJ2-3
cdr3_length: 17

cdr3_aa: CSASGHGSSYNEQFF
cdr3_nt: TGCAGTGCTAGTGGCCACGGGAGCTCCTACAATGAGCAGTTCTTC
clone_size: many
v_call: TRBV20-1
d_call: -
j_call: TRBJ2-1
cdr3_length: 15

cdr3_aa: CASSLWLAGTSSYEQYF
cdr3_nt: TGCGCCAGCAGCTTGTGGCTAGCGGGGACAAGCTCCTACGAGCAGTACTTC
clone_size: -
v_call: TRBV5-1
d_call: TRBD2
j_call: TRBJ2-7
cdr3_length: 17

cdr3_aa: CASSLYASSYEQYF
cdr3_nt: TGTGCCAGCAGTTTATACGCATCCTCCTACGAGCAGTACTTC
clone_size: -
v_call: TRBV12-3/TRBV12-4
d_call: -
j_call: TRBJ2-7
cdr3_length: 14

cdr3_aa: CASSLIWGLDRDNYGYTF
cdr3_nt: TGTGCCAGCAGTTTAATCTGGGGCTTGGACCGTGATAACTATGGCTACACCTTC
clone_size: many
v_call: TRBV12-3/TRBV12-4
d_call: -
j_call: TRBJ1-2
cdr3_length: 18

cdr3_aa: CATSRRIQETQYF
cdr3_nt: TGTGCCACCAGCCGGAGGATCCAAGAGACCCAGTACTTC
clone_size: few
v_call: TRBV15
d_call: -
j_call: TRBJ2-5
cdr3_length: 13

cdr3_aa: CASSLGTGTKTQYF
cdr3_nt: TGTGCCAGCAGCTTAGGGACAGGGACAAAGACCCAGTACTTC
clone_size: -
v_call: TRBV7-2
d_call: TRBD1
j_call: TRBJ2-5
cdr3_length: 14

cdr3_aa: CASSGYGGLGSNYGYTF
cdr3_nt: TGTGCCAGCAGCGGGTACGGGGGGCTTGGTTCTAACTATGGCTACACCTTC
clone_size: -
v_call: TRBV9
d_call: -
j_call: TRBJ1-2
cdr3_length: 17

cdr3_aa: CASHRDVQETQYF
cdr3_nt: TGCGCCAGCCACAGAGACGTCCAAGAGACCCAGTACTTC
clone_size: -
v_call: TRBV5-1
d_call: -
j_call: TRBJ2-5
cdr3_length: 13

cdr3_aa: CASSLDREGTEAFF
cdr3_nt: TGTGCCAGCAGCTTAGACAGGGAGGGCACTGAAGCTTTCTTT
clone_size: few
v_call: TRBV7-9
d_call: -
j_call: TRBJ1-1
cdr3_length: 14

cdr3_aa: CATSRERYNEQFF
cdr3_nt: TGTGCCACCAGCAGAGAGCGATACAATGAGCAGTTCTTC
clone_size: many
v_call: TRBV15
d_call: -
j_call: TRBJ2-1
cdr3_length: 13

cdr3_aa: CASSPGLAYGYTF
cdr3_nt: TGTGCCAGCAGCCCGGGACTGGCCTATGGCTACACCTTC
clone_size: few
v_call: TRBV14
d_call: -
j_call: TRBJ1-2
cdr3_length: 13

cdr3_aa: CSANTGAVNTEAFF
cdr3_nt: TGCAGTGCCAATACCGGGGCGGTGAACACTGAAGCTTTCTTT
clone_size: few
v_call: TRBV20-1
d_call: -
j_call: TRBJ1-1
cdr3_length: 14

cdr3_aa: CASSQLAGGFEETQYF
cdr3_nt: TGTGCCAGCAGCCAGCTAGCGGGCGGGTTTGAGGAGACCCAGTACTTC
clone_size: -
v_call: TRBV4-2
d_call: TRBD2
j_call: TRBJ2-5
cdr3_length: 16

cdr3_aa: CSVAGWSSYEQYF
cdr3_nt: TGCAGCGTTGCGGGTTGGAGCTCCTACGAGCAGTACTTC
clone_size: few
v_call: TRBV29-1
d_call: -
j_call: TRBJ2-7
cdr3_length: 13

cdr3_aa: CSVSPGSRQDGTQYF
cdr3_nt: TGCAGCGTGTCACCAGGCTCAAGGCAAGACGGTACGCAGTATTTT
clone_size: few
v_call: TRBV29-1
d_call: -
j_call: TRBJ2-3
cdr3_length: 15

cdr3_aa: CASSSPGPWETQYF
cdr3_nt: TGTGCCAGCAGCTCACCGGGCCCGTGGGAGACCCAGTACTTC
clone_size: few
v_call: TRBV11-2
d_call: -
j_call: TRBJ2-5
cdr3_length: 14

cdr3_aa: CASSTGTSGPFSTDTQYF
cdr3_nt: TGCGCCAGCAGCACCGGGACTAGCGGGCCCTTTAGCACAGATACGCAGTATTTT
clone_size: many
v_call: TRBV5-1
d_call: TRBD2
j_call: TRBJ2-3
cdr3_length: 18

cdr3_aa: CASSHVTAGSNQPQHF
cdr3_nt: TGTGCCAGCTCCCATGTAACGGCAGGAAGCAATCAGCCCCAGCATTTT
clone_size: many
v_call: TRBV2
d_call: -
j_call: TRBJ1-5
cdr3_length: 16

cdr3_aa: CSARDTLRVHEQYF
cdr3_nt: TGCAGTGCTAGGGACACACTCAGGGTCCACGAGCAGTACTTC
clone_size: -
v_call: TRBV20-1
d_call: -
j_call: TRBJ2-7
cdr3_length: 14

cdr3_aa: CASSLNPASGGYEQYF
cdr3_nt: TGTGCCAGCAGCTTAAATCCAGCTAGCGGGGGCTACGAGCAGTACTTC
clone_size: -
v_call: TRBV7-2
d_call: TRBD2
j_call: TRBJ2-7
cdr3_length: 16

cdr3_aa: CASSFRDRGREQFF
cdr3_nt: TGTGCCAGCAGCTTCCGGGACAGGGGCCGTGAGCAGTTCTTC
clone_size: -
v_call: TRBV7-9
d_call: TRBD1
j_call: TRBJ2-1
cdr3_length: 14

cdr3_aa: CASSYSMDSNTEAFF
cdr3_nt: TGTGCCAGCAGTTACTCGATGGACAGCAACACTGAAGCTTTCTTT
clone_size: few
v_call: TRBV6-2/TRBV6-3
d_call: -
j_call: TRBJ1-1
cdr3_length: 15

cdr3_aa: CASRTPTDTQYF
cdr3_nt: TGTGCCTCGCGAACCCCCACAGATACGCAGTATTTT
clone_size: few
v_call: TRBV10-3
d_call: -
j_call: TRBJ2-3
cdr3_length: 12

cdr3_aa: CASSGREAYTDTQYF
cdr3_nt: TGTGCCAGCAGCGGCAGGGAGGCTTACACAGATACGCAGTATTTT
clone_size: few
v_call: TRBV5-5
d_call: -
j_call: TRBJ2-3
cdr3_length: 15

cdr3_aa: CASRRDLRAPLHF
cdr3_nt: TGTGCCAGCAGGCGGGACCTCCGTGCCCCCCTCCACTTT
clone_size: few
v_call: TRBV27
d_call: -
j_call: TRBJ1-6
cdr3_length: 13

cdr3_aa: CATRQGGAGWTGANVLTF
cdr3_nt: TGTGCCACCAGACAAGGGGGGGCAGGTTGGACTGGGGCCAACGTCCTGACTTTC
clone_size: few
v_call: TRBV24-1
d_call: -
j_call: TRBJ2-6
cdr3_length: 18

cdr3_aa: CASRSPGGNYGYTF
cdr3_nt: TGTGCCAGCAGGTCACCCGGAGGAAACTATGGCTACACCTTC
clone_size: -
v_call: TRBV7-9
d_call: -
j_call: TRBJ1-2
cdr3_length: 14

cdr3_aa: CASSPGRGRTDTQYF
cdr3_nt: TGTGCCAGCAGCCCCGGGAGGGGGCGTACAGATACGCAGTATTTT
clone_size: many
v_call: TRBV6-1
d_call: -
j_call: TRBJ2-3
cdr3_length: 15

cdr3_aa: CAVGDTQYF
cdr3_nt: TGCGCCGTCGGGGATACGCAGTATTTT
clone_size: once
v_call: TRBV20-1
d_call: -
j_call: TRBJ2-3
cdr3_length: 9

cdr3_aa: CASSPRDKNTEAFF
cdr3_nt: TGCGCCAGCAGTCCCCGGGACAAGAACACTGAAGCTTTCTTT
clone_size: few
v_call: TRBV5-1
d_call: -
j_call: TRBJ1-1
cdr3_length: 14

cdr3_aa: CASSTTQGLNTGELFF
cdr3_nt: TGTGCCAGCAGCACCACACAGGGTTTGAACACCGGGGAGCTGTTTTTT
clone_size: -
v_call: TRBV12-3/TRBV12-4
d_call: -
j_call: TRBJ2-2
cdr3_length: 16